The clone carrying this T cell receptor (beta chain) occurred many times. Its matching antigen is unknown. The CDR3 extends over 14 amino acids. Trimming removed 2 bases at V and 0 bases at J, with 7 bases between. CDR1 is SEHNR, CDR2 FQNEAQ, per germline (reference sequence). Unique molecular identifiers tagged the TCRbeta library. TCRdb reprocessed the PCR reads with MiXCR, giving one entry per CDR3 protein. Of 750,000 to 950,000 distinct CDR3 sequences listed, roughly 15% were seen once; the top ten hold just under 5%. The entry originates in a study of T-cell reconstitution after alpha-beta-depleted transplantation in children. Overall study results and limits: Some patients' high day-60 TCRbeta diversity was attributed to recipient cells surviving conditioning. T-cell counts and diversity at one year following transplant were attributed mainly to newly produced T cells. The study reportedly traced alpha-beta T cells about two months after transplant to several hundred expanded graft clones.

The sample in question was PBMCs, mostly from graft donor cells, obtained 360 days after TCRalphabeta/CD19-depleted stem cell transplant. This chain connects TRBV7-9 to TRBJ1-1; no reliable D call. This sequence originates from a male patient aged 10 to 17 who had a stem cell transplant for acute lymphoblastic leukemia, so the T cells may come from the graft donor. The CDR3 DNA reads as TGTGCCAGCAGCTTACCGACTGTGAACACTGAAGCTTTCTTT. Translating it yields CASSLPTVNTEAFF. The entire variable domain, with the rest obtained from reference TRBV7-9 and TRBJ1-1, is as follows: DTGVSQNPRHKITKRGQNVTFRCDPISEHNRLYWYRQTLGQGPEFLTYFQNEAQLEKSRLLSDRFSAERPKGSFSTLEIQRTEQGDSAMYLCASSLPTVNTEAFFGQGTRLTVV.